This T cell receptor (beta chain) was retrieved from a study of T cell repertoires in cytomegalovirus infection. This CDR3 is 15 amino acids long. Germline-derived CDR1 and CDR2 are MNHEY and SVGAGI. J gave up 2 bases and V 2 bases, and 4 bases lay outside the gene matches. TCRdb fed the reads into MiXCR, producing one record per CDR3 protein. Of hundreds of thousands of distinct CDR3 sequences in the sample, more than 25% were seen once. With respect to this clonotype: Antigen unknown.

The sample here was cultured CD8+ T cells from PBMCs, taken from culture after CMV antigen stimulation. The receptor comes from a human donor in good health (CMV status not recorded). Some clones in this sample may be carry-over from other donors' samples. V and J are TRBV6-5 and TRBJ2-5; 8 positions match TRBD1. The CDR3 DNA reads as TGTGCCAGCAGTTACGTAACAGGGGGTCAAGAGACCCAGTACTTC. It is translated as CASSYVTGGQETQYF.